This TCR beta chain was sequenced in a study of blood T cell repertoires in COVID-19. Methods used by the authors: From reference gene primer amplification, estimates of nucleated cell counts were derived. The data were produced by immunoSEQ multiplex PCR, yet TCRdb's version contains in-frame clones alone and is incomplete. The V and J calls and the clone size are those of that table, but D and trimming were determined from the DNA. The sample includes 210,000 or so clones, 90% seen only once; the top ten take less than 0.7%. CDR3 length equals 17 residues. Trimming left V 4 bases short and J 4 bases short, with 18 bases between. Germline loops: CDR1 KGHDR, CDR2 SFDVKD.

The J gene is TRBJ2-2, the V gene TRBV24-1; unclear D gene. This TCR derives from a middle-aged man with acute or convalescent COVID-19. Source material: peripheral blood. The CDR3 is CATSDRDSTRRTGELFF. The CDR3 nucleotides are TGTGCCACCAGTGACCGAGACTCCACCCGGCGCACCGGGGAGCTGTTTTTT.